A selection of T cell receptor beta chains follows, all from one sample in a study of early T cells in non-severe SARS-CoV-2 infection. Each CDR3 protein is one row after TCRdb ran MiXCR on the 5' RACE reads. This sample has under 85,000 distinct CDR3 sequences, with around 13% found just once. The material sequenced was whole blood. The receptors shown here come from an adult who was a healthcare worker with PCR-confirmed SARS-CoV-2 infection or an uninfected control (not recorded which). Both conserved end residues are part of each CDR3. D genes are given only for firm matches. Clone size is not always given. Where it is, it says once, few, many or a class for expanded clones.

abundance	len	v_gene	j_gene	d_gene	CDR3aa	CDR3nt
many	14	TRBV29-1	TRBJ2-1	TRBD2	CSVVSGGSYNEQFF	TGCAGCGTCGTGTCGGGGGGGTCCTACAATGAGCAGTTCTTC
many	13	TRBV10-3	TRBJ2-3	NA	CATQEGSTDTQYF	TGTGCCACCCAAGAGGGTTCCACAGATACGCAGTATTTT
few	13	TRBV27	TRBJ1-2	NA	CASRYDGNYGYTF	TGTGCCAGCCGATATGACGGGAACTATGGCTACACCTTC
many	20	TRBV10-2	TRBJ1-5	NA	CASSESNRFGDGGSNQPQHF	TGCGCCAGCAGTGAGTCGAATCGGTTCGGGGACGGAGGCTCCAATCAGCCCCAGCATTTT
many	14	TRBV13	TRBJ2-1	TRBD2	CASSLGLADNEQFF	TGTGCCAGCAGCTTAGGCCTAGCGGACAATGAGCAGTTCTTC
few	15	TRBV2	TRBJ1-3	NA	CASRLEGNSGNTIYF	TGTGCCAGCAGGCTCGAAGGAAACTCTGGAAACACCATATATTTT
few	15	TRBV7-9	TRBJ1-1	NA	CASSSWVTINTEAFF	TGTGCCAGCAGCTCATGGGTAACCATCAACACTGAAGCTTTCTTT
many	15	TRBV11-2	TRBJ2-7	TRBD2	CASSQPGLASYEQYF	TGTGCCAGCAGCCAGCCGGGACTAGCTTCCTACGAGCAGTACTTC
few	14	TRBV24-1	TRBJ1-1	NA	CATSAGPVDTEAFF	TGTGCCACCAGTGCAGGGCCGGTGGACACTGAAGCTTTCTTT
many	16	TRBV6-6	TRBJ1-2	NA	CASRAQGQRTGYGYTF	TGTGCCAGCCGTGCACAGGGTCAAAGGACTGGCTATGGCTACACCTTC
many	15	TRBV10-3	TRBJ2-3	TRBD2	CAISAGTSSSDTQYF	TGTGCCATCAGTGCTGGGACTAGTAGTTCAGATACGCAGTATTTT
NA	16	TRBV7-2	TRBJ2-1	NA	CASSPRAPGSYNEQFF	TGTGCCAGCAGTCCCCGGGCTCCGGGGTCCTACAATGAGCAGTTCTTC
many	16	TRBV12-3/TRBV12-4	TRBJ2-6	NA	CASTSLGSSGANVLTF	TGTGCCAGCACCTCGTTAGGAAGCTCTGGGGCCAACGTCCTGACTTTC
NA	14	TRBV27	TRBJ2-2	NA	CASTASQNTGELFF	TGTGCCAGCACCGCCAGTCAGAACACCGGGGAGCTGTTTTTT
NA	15	TRBV6-5	TRBJ1-2	NA	CASSPYPGPNYGYTF	TGTGCCAGCAGTCCTTATCCGGGGCCCAACTATGGCTACACCTTC
many	16	TRBV7-9	TRBJ1-2	NA	CASRAFTGSHGYGYTF	TGTGCCAGCAGAGCTTTTACAGGGTCACACGGCTATGGCTACACCTTC
NA	17	TRBV7-9	TRBJ2-6	NA	CVSSPYAGGTGANVLTF	TGTGTCAGCAGCCCGTACGCCGGCGGGACTGGGGCCAACGTCCTGACTTTC
NA	14	TRBV9	TRBJ2-6	NA	CASSVDSGANVLTF	TGTGCCAGCAGCGTGGACTCTGGGGCCAACGTCCTGACTTTC
many	12	TRBV5-1	TRBJ2-5	NA	CASSLTQETQYF	TGCGCCAGCAGCTTGACCCAAGAGACCCAGTACTTC
NA	18	TRBV6-2/TRBV6-3	TRBJ2-1	TRBD2	CASSHPTSGGGPLGEQFF	TGTGCCAGCAGCCACCCGACTAGCGGGGGTGGCCCCCTCGGTGAGCAGTTCTTC
few	17	TRBV9	TRBJ2-7	TRBD2	CASSMRTSGGSVDEQYF	TGTGCCAGCAGCATGCGGACTAGCGGGGGCTCAGTCGACGAGCAGTACTTC
NA	14	TRBV12-3/TRBV12-4	TRBJ1-5	NA	CASCCGSDNQPQHF	TGTGCCAGCTGTTGCGGGAGTGACAATCAGCCCCAGCATTTT
many	16	TRBV30	TRBJ1-6	NA	CAWSWEGVAYNSPLHF	TGTGCCTGGAGTTGGGAGGGGGTTGCCTATAATTCACCCCTCCACTTT
few	15	TRBV5-1	TRBJ2-7	TRBD1	CASSLAGTGLYEQYF	TGCGCCAGCAGCTTGGCCGGGACAGGGCTCTACGAGCAGTACTTC
many	13	TRBV2	TRBJ2-5	TRBD2	CASPGRDQETQYF	TGTGCCAGTCCGGGGAGGGACCAAGAGACCCAGTACTTC
NA	13	TRBV7-7	TRBJ2-5	NA	CASSFRQQETQYF	TGTGCTAGCAGCTTTCGGCAGCAAGAGACCCAGTACTTC